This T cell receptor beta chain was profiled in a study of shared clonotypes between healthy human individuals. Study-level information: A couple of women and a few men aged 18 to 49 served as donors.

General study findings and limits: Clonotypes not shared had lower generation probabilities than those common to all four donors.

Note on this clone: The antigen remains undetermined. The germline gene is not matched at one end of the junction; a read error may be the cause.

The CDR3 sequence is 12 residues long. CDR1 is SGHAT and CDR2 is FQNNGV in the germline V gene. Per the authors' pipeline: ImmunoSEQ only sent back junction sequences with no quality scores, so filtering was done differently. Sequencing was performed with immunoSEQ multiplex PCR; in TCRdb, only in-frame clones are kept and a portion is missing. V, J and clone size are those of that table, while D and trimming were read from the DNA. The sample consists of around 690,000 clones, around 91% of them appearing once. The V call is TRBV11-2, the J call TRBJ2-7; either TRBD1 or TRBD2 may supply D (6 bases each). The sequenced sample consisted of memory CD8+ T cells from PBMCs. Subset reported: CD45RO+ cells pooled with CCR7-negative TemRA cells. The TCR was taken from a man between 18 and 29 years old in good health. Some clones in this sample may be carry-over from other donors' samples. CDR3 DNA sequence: TGTGCCAGCAGCTTAGGGTCCCCCGGGGGCGAGTTC. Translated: CASSLGSPGGEF.